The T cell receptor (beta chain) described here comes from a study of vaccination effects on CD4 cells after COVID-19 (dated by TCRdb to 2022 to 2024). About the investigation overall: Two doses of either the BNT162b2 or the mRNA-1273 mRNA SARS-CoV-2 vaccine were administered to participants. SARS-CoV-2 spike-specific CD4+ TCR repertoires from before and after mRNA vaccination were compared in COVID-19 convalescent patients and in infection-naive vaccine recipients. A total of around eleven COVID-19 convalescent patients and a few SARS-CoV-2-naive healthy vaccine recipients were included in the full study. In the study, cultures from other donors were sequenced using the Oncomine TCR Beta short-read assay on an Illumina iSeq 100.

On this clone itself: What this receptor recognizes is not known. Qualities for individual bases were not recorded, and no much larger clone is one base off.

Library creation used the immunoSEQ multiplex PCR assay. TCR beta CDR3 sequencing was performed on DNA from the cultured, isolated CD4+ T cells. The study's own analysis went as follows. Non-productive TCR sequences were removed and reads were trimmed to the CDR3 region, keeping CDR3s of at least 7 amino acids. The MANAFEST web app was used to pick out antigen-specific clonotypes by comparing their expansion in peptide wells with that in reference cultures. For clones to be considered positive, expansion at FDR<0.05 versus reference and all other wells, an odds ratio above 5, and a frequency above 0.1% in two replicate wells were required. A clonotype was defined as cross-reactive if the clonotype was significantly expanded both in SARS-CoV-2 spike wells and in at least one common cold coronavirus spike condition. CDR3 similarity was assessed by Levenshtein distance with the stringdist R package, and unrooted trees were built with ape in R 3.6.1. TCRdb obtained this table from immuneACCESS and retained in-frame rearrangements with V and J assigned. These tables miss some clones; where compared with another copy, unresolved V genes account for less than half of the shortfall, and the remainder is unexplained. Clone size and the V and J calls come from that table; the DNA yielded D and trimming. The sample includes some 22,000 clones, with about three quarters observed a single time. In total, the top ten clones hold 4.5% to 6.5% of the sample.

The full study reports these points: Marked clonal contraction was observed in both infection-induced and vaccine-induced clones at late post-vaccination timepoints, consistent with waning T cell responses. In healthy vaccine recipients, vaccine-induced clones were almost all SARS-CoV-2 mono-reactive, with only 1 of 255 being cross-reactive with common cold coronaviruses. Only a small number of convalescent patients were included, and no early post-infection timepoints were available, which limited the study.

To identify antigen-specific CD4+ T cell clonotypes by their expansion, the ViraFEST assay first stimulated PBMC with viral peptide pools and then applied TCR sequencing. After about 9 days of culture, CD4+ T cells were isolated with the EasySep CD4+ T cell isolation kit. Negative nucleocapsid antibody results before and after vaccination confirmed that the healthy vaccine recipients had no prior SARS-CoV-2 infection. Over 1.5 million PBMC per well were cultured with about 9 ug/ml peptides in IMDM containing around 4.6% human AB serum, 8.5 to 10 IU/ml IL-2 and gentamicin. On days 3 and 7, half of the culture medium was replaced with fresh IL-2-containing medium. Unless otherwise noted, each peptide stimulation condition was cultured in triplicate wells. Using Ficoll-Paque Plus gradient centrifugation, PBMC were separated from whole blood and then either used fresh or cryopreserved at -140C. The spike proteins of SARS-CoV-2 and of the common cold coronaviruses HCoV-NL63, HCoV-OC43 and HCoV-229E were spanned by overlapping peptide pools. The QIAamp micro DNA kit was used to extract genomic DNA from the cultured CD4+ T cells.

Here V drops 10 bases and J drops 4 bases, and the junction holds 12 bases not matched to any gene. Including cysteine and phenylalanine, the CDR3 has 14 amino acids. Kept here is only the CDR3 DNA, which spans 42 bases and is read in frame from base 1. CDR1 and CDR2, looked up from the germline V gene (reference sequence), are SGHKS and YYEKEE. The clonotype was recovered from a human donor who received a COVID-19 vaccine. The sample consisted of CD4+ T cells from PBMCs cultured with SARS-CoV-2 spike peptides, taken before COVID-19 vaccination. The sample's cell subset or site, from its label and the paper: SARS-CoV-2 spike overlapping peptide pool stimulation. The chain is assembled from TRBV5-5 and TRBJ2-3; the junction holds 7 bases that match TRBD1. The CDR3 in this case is CASDRRGIADTQYF. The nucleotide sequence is TGTGCCTCCGACCGCAGGGGGATCGCAGATACGCAGTATTTT.